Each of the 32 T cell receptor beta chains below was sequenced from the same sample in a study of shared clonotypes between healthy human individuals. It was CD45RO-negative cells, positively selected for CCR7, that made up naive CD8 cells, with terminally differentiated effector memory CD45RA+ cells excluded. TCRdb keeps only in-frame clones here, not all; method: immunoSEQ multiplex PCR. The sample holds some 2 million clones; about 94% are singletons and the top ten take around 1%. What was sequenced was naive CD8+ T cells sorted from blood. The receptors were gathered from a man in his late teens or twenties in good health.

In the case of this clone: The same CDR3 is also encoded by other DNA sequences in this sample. CDR3 DNA sequence: TGTGCCAGCAGTTTACTAGCGGGGTACGAGCAGTACTTC. Protein sequence: CASSLLAGYEQYF. This chain joins TRBV28 and TRBJ2-7, with 9 bases aligning to TRBD2. Looked up from germline, CDR1 is MDHEN and CDR2 is SYDVKM. The CDR3 consists of 13 residues. Germline trimming cut 2 bases from V and 4 bases from J; bases unmatched to any gene: 0.

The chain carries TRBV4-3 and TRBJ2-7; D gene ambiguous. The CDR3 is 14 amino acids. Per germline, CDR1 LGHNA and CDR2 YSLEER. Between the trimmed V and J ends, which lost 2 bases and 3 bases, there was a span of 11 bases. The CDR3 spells CASSQMDGDYEQYF. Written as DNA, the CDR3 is TGCGCCAGCAGCCAAATGGACGGTGACTACGAGCAGTACTTC.

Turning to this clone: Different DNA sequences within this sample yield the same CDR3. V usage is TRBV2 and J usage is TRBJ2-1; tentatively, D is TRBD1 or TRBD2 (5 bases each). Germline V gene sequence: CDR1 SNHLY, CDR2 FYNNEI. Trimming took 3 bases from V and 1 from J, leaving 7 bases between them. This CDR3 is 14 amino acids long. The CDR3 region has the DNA TGTGCCAGCAGTGAGTGGGGGTCCTACAATGAGCAGTTCTTC. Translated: CASSEWGSYNEQFF.

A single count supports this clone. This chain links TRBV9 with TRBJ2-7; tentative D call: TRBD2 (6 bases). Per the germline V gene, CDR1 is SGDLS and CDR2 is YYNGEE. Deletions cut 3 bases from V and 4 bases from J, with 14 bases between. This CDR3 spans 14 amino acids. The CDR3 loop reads CASSAGDAYYEQYF. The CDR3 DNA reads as TGTGCCAGCAGCGCGGGGGATGCTTATTACGAGCAGTACTTC.

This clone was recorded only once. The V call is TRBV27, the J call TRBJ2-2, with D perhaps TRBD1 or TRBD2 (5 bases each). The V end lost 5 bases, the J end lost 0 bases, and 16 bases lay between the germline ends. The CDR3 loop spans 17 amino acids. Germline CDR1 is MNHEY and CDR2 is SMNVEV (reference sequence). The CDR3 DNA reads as TGTGCCAGCAGTAGATACGCCGGGACGGCGAACACCGGGGAGCTGTTTTTT. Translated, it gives CASSRYAGTANTGELFF.

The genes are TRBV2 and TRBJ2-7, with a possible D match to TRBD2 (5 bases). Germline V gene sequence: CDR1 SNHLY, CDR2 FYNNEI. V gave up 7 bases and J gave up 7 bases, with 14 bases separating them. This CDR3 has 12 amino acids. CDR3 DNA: TGTGCCAGCACTACAGCGACGGGAGAGCAGTACTTC. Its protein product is CASTTATGEQYF.

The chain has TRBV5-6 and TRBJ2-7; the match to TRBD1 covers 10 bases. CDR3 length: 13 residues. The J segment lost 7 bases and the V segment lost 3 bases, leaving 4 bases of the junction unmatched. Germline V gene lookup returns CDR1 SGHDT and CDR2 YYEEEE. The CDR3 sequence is CASSWDRGREQYF. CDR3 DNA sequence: TGTGCCAGCAGCTGGGACAGGGGTCGGGAGCAGTACTTC.

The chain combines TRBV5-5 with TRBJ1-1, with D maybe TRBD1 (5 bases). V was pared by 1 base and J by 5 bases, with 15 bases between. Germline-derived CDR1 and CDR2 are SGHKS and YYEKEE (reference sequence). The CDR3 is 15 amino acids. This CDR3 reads CASSLWGDEGTEAFF. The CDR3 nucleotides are TGTGCCAGCAGCTTGTGGGGGGACGAAGGGACTGAAGCTTTCTTT. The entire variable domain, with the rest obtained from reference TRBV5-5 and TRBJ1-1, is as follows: DAGVTQSPTHLIKTRGQQVTLRCSPISGHKSVSWYQQVLGQGPQFIFQYYEKEERGRGNFPDRFSARQFPNYSSELNVNALLLGDSALYLCASSLWGDEGTEAFFGQGTRLTVV.

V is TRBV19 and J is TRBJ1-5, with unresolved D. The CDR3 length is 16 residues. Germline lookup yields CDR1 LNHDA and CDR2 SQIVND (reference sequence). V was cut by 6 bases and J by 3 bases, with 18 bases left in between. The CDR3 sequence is CASSTVMSWNNQPQHF. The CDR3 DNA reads TGTGCCAGTAGCACCGTAATGAGTTGGAACAATCAGCCCCAGCATTTT.

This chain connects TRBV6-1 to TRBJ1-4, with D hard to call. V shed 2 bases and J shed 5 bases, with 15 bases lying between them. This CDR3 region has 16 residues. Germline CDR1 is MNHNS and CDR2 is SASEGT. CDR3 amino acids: CASSEPDWVANEKLFF. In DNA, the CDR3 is TGTGCCAGCAGTGAACCTGATTGGGTTGCGAATGAAAAACTGTTTTTT.

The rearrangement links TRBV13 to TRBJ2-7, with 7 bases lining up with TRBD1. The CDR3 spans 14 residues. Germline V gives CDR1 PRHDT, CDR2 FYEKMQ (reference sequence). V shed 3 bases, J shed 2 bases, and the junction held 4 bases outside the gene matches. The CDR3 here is CASSFGTATYEQYF. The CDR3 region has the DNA TGTGCCAGCAGCTTCGGGACAGCCACCTACGAGCAGTACTTC.

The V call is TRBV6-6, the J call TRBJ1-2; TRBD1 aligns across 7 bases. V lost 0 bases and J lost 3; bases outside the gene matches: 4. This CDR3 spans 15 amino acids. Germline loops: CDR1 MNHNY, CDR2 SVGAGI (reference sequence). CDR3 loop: CASSYSTGFHYGYTF. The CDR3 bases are TGTGCCAGCAGTTACTCGACAGGGTTCCACTATGGCTACACCTTC.

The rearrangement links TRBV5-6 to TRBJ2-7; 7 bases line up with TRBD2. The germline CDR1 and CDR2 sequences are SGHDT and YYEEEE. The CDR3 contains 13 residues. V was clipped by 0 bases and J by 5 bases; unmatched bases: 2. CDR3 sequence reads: CASSLGEGHEQYF. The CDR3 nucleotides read TGTGCCAGCAGCTTGGGGGAGGGACACGAGCAGTACTTC.

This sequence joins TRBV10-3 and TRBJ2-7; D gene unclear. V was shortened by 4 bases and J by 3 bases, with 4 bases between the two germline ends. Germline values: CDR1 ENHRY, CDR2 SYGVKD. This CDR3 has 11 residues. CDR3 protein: CAISVIYEQYF. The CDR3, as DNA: TGTGCCATCAGTGTAATCTACGAGCAGTACTTC.

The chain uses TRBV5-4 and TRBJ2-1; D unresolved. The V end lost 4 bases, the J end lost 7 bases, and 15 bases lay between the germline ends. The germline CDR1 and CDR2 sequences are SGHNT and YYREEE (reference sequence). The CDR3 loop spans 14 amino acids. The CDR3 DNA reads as TGTGCCAGCAGCAAAGGGCTAGGAGAGAATGAGCAGTTCTTC. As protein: CASSKGLGENEQFF.

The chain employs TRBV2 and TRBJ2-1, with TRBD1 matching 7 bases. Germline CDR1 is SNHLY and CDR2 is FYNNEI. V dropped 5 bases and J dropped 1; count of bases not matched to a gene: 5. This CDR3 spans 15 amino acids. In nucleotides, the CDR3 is TGTGCCAGCAGTCCCGACAGGGCTTCCTACAATGAGCAGTTCTTC. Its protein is CASSPDRASYNEQFF.

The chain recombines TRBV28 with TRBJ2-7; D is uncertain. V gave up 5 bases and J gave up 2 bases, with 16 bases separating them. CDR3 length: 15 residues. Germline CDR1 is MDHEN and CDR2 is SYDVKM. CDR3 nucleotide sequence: TGTGCCAGCAGTACAGAGAGGTTTTTCCCCTACGAGCAGTACTTC. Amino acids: CASSTERFFPYEQYF. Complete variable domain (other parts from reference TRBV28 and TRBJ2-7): DVKVTQSSRYLVKRTGEKVFLECVQDMDHENMFWYRQDPGLGLRLIYFSYDVKMKEKGDIPEGYSVSREKKERFSLILESASTNQTSMYLCASSTERFFPYEQYFGPGTRLTVT.

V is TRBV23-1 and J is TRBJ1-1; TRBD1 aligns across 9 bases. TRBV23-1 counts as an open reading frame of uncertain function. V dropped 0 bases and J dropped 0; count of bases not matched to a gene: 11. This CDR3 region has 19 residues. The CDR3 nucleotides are TGCGCCAGCAGTCAATCGGGGACAGGGACCCGTGTCGTGAACACTGAAGCTTTCTTT. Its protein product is CASSQSGTGTRVVNTEAFF.

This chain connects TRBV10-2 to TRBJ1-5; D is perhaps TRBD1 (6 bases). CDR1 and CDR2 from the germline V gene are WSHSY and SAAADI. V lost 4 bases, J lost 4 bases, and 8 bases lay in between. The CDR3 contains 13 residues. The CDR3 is CASSGTDNQPQHF. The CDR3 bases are TGCGCCAGCAGTGGGACAGATAATCAGCCCCAGCATTTT.

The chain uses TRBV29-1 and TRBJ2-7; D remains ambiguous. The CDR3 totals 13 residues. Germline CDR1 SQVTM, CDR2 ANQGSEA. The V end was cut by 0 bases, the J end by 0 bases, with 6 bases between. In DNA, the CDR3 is TGCAGCGTTGAAGAGGGTTTCTCCTACGAGCAGTACTTC. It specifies CSVEEGFSYEQYF.

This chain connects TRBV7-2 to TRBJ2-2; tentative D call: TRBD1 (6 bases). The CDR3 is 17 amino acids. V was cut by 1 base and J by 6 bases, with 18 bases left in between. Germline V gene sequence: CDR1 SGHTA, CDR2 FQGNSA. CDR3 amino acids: CASSLVVGHTASGELFF. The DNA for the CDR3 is TGTGCCAGCAGCTTAGTAGTGGGACATACTGCCTCCGGGGAGCTGTTTTTT.

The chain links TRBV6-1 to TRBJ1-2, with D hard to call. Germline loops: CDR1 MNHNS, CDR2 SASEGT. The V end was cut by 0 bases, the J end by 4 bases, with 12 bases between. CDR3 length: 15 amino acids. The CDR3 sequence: CASSEALGGSYGYTF. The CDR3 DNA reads TGTGCCAGCAGTGAAGCGCTAGGAGGTTCCTATGGCTACACCTTC.

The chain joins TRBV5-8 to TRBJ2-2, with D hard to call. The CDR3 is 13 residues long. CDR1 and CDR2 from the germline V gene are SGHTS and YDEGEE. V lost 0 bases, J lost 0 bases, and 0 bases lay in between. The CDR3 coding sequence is TGTGCCAGCAGCTTGGCGAACACCGGGGAGCTGTTTTTT. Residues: CASSLANTGELFF.

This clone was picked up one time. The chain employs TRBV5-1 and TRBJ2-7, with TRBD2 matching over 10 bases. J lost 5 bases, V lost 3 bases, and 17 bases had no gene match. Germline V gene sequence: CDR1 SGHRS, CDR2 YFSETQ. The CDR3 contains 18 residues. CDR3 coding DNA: TGCGCCAGCAGCTCCAAGTCCGGACTAGCGGCCTTTAGCGACGAGCAGTACTTC. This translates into CASSSKSGLAAFSDEQYF. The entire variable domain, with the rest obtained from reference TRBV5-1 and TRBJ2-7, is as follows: KAGVTQTPRYLIKTRGQQVTLSCSPISGHRSVSWYQQTPGQGLQFLFEYFSETQRNKGNFPGRFSGRQFSNSRSEMNVSTLELGDSALYLCASSSKSGLAAFSDEQYFGPGTRLTVT.

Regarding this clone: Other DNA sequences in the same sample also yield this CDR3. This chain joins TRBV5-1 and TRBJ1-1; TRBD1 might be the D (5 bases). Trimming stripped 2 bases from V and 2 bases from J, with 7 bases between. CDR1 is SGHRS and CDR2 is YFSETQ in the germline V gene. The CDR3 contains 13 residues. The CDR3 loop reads CASSLDSNTEAFF. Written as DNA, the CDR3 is TGCGCCAGCAGCTTAGACAGTAACACTGAAGCTTTCTTT.

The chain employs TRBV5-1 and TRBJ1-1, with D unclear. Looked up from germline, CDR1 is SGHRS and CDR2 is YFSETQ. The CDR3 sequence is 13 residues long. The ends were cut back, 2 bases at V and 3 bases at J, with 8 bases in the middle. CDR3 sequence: CASSFQTYTEAFF. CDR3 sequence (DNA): TGCGCCAGCAGCTTTCAGACCTACACTGAAGCTTTCTTT.

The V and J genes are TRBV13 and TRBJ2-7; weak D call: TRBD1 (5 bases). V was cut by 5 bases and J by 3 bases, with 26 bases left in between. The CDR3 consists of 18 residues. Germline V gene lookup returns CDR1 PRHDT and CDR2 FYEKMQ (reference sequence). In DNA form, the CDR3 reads TGTGCCAGCAGCCCAGCAGATATAGGGGCAACTTCCCGCTACGAGCAGTACTTC. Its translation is CASSPADIGATSRYEQYF. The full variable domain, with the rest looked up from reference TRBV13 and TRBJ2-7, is AAGVIQSPRHLIKEKRETATLKCYPIPRHDTVYWYQQGPGQDPQFLISFYEKMQSDKGSIPDRFSAQQFSDYHSELNMSSLELGDSALYFCASSPADIGATSRYEQYFGPGTRLTVT.

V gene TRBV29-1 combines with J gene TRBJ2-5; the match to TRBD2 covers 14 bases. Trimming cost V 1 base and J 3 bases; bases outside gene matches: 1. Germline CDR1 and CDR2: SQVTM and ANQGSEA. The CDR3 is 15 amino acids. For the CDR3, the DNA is TGCAGCGTTGAAGGGGGACTAGCGGGAGAAGAGACCCAGTACTTC. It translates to CSVEGGLAGEETQYF.

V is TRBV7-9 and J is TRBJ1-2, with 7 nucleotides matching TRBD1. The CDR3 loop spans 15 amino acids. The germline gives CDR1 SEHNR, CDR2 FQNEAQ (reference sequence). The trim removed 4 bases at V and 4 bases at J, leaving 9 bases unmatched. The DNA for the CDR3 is TGTGCCAGCAGCTCCCGGACAGGAGCAACCTATGGCTACACCTTC. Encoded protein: CASSSRTGATYGYTF.

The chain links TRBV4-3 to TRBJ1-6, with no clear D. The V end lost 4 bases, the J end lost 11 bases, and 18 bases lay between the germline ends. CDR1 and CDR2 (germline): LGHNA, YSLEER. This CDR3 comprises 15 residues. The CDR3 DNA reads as TGCGCCAGCAGCCCGCCCTTACTTAGTCCGGCACCCCTCCACTTT. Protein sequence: CASSPPLLSPAPLHF.

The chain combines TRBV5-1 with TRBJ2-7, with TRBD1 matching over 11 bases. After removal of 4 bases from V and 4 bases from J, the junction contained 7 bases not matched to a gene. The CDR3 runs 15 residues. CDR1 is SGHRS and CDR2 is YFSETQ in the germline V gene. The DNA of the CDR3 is TGCGCCAGCAGCCCCGGGACAGGGGGTCCTTACGAGCAGTACTTC. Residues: CASSPGTGGPYEQYF.

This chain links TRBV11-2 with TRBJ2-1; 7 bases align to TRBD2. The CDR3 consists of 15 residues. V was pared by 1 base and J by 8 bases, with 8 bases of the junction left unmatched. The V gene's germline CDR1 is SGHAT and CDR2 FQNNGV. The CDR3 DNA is TGTGCCAGCAGCTTAGGAACTGGGGAGGGAGATGAGCAGTTCTTC. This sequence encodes CASSLGTGEGDEQFF.